This T cell receptor (beta chain) was sequenced in a study of blood T cell repertoires in COVID-19. Overall study context: The study drew acute and convalescent COVID-19 samples from the United States, Italy and Spain.

Original analysis: The authors estimated nucleated cell counts from reference gene primer amplification. This table comes from immunoSEQ multiplex PCR, and its TCRdb copy is limited to in-frame clones, with some not included. V and J calls and clone size come straight from that table; D and trimming were deduced from the DNA. The sample records fewer than 350,000 clones, 88% being singletons. The germline V gene has CDR1 SGDLS and CDR2 YYNGEE. V lost 2 bases, J lost 0 bases, and 9 bases lay in between. CDR3 length: 16 residues. Participants were aged about 18 to 89 years from approximately 25 US areas. Exposed enrollees encountered a COVID-19 case at some point within 2 weeks before study entry.

Input material: PBMCs or T cells enriched from blood (not recorded which). The chain joins TRBV9 to TRBJ1-6, with TRBD1 as a possible D gene (5 bases). The source of this sequence is a woman between 25 and 40 years old who had been exposed to COVID-19. The CDR3 spells CASSVEGSSYNSPLHF. For the CDR3, the DNA is TGTGCCAGCAGCGTGGAGGGGAGCTCCTATAATTCACCCCTCCACTTT.